The T cell receptor beta chain described here comes from a study of T cells after yellow fever vaccination. As for the study in general: Libraries from low-cell-number fractions were prepared with the SMART-Seq v4 Ultra Low Input RNA kit. General study findings and limits: Just a small share of clonotypes turned up in the CD4 compartment as well as the CD8 compartment. Any FACS-sorted repertoire could hold abundant clonotypes that contaminate it from the bulk population.

J gave up 7 bases and V 6 bases, and 3 bases lay outside the gene matches. This CDR3 is 13 amino acids long. This clonotype has more than one count but fewer than ten. What it recognizes is unknown. TCR cDNA was made by 5'RACE template switching, adding a universal primer site and UMIs. TCRdb recomputed calls from the 5' RACE reads with MiXCR, one row per CDR3 protein. The table shows approximately 330,000 distinct CDR3 sequences, with roughly an eighth occurring only once. The chain recombines TRBV12-3 or TRBV12-4 with TRBJ2-1; 10 nucleotides line up with TRBD2. The sample consisted of CD4+ T cells sorted from PBMCs, taken 15 days after the yellow fever booster vaccination. The clonotype originates from a young man who received the YFV17D yellow fever vaccine. CDR3 residues: CASRPSGGNEQFF. CDR3 coding DNA: TGTGCCAGCAGACCTAGCGGGGGAAATGAGCAGTTCTTC.